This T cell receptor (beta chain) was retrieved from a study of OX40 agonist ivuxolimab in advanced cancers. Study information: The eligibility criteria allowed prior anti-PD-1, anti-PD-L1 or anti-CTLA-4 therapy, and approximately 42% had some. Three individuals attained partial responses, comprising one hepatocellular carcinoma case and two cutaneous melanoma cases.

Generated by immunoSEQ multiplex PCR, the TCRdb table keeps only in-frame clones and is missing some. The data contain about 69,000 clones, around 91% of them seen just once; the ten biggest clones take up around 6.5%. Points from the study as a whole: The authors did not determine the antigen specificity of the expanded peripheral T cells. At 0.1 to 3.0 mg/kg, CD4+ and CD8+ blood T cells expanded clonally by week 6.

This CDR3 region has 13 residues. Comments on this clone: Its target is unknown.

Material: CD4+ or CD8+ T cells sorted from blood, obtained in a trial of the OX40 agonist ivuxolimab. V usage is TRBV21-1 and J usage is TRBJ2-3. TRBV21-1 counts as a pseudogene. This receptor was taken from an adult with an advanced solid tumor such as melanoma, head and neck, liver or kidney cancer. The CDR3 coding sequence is TGTGCCAGCAGCAATGGTCTCACAGATACGCAGTATTTT. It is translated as CASSNGLTDTQYF.